The entry that follows covers one TCR beta chain sequence. The antigen is not known. These data are taken from a study of T cells after yellow fever vaccination. For the study at large: The authors prepared low-cell-number fractions using SMART-Seq v4 Ultra Low Input.

Study-wide results and caveats: Clones that expanded after primary vaccination mostly reappeared after the booster (roughly 95% CD4, 75% to 90% CD8). The CD4 compartment and the CD8 compartment contained a small share of clonotypes in common.

Conversion of TCR transcripts into cDNA relied on 5'RACE template switching, which added a universal primer site and UMIs. TCRdb re-analysed the 5' RACE reads in MiXCR, keeping a single row per CDR3 protein. The sample lists approximately 550,000 distinct CDR3 sequences; roughly 19% were seen once. V gave up 6 bases and J gave up 0 bases; unmatched junction bases: 6. The CDR3 runs to 15 residues. This sample comprised PBMCs, obtained 15 days after the yellow fever booster vaccination. The chain couples TRBV23-1 to TRBJ2-5; 8 positions match TRBD1. TRBV23-1 has ORF status, its function being uncertain. The clonotype comes from a man aged 25-45 years who received the YFV17D yellow fever vaccine. The CDR3 DNA sequence: TGCGCCAGCAGAAAGACAGGGGATTACCAAGAGACCCAGTACTTC. Translating it yields CASRKTGDYQETQYF.